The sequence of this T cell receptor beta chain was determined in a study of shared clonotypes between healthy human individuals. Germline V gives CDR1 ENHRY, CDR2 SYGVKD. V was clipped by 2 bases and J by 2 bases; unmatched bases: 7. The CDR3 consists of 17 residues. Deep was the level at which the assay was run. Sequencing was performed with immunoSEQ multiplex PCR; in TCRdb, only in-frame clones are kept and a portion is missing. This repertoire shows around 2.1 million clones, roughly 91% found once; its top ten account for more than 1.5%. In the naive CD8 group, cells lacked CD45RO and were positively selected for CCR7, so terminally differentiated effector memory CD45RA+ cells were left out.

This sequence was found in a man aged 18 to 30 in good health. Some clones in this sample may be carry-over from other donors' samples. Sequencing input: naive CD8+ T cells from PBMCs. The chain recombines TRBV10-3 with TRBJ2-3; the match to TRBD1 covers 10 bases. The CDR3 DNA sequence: TGTGCCATCAGTGAGACCTCCGGGACAGGGGACACAGATACGCAGTATTTT. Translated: CAISETSGTGDTDTQYF.